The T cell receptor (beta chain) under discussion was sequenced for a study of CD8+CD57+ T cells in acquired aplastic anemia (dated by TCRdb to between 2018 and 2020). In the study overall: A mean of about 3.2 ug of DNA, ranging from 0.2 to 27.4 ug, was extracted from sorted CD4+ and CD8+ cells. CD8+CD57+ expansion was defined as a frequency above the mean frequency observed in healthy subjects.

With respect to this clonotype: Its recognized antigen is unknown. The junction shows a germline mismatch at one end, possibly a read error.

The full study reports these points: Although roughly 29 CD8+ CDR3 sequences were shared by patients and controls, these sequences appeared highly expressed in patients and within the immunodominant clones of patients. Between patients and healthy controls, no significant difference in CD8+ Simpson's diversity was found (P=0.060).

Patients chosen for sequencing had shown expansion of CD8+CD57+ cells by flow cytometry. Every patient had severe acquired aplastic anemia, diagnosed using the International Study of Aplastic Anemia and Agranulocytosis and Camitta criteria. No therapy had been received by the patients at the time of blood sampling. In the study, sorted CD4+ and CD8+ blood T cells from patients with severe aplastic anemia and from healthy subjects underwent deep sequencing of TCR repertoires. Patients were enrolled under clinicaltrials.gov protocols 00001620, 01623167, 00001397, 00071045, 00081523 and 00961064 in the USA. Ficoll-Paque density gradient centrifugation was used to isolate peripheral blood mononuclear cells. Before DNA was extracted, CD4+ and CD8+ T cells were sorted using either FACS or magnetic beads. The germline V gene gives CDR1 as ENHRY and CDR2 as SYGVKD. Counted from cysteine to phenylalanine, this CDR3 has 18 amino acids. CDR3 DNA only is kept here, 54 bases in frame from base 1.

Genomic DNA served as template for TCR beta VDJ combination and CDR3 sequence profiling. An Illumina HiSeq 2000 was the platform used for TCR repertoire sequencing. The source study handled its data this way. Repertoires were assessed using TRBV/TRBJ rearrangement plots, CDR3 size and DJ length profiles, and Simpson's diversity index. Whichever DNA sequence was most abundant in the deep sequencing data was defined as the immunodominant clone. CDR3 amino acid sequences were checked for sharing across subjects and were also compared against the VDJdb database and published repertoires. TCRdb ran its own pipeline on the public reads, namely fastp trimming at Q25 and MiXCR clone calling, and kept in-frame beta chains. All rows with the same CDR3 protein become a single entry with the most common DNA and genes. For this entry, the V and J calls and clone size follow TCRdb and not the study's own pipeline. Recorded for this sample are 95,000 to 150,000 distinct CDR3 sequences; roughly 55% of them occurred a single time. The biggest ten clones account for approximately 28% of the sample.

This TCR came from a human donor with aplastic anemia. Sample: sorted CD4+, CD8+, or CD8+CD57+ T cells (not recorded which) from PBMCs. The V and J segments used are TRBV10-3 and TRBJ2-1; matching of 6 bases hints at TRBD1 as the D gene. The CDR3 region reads CASSYSGQLPLFYNEQFF. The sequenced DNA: TGTGCCAGCAGTTACTCCGGACAGCTCCCTCTATTCTACAATGAGCAGTTCTTC.